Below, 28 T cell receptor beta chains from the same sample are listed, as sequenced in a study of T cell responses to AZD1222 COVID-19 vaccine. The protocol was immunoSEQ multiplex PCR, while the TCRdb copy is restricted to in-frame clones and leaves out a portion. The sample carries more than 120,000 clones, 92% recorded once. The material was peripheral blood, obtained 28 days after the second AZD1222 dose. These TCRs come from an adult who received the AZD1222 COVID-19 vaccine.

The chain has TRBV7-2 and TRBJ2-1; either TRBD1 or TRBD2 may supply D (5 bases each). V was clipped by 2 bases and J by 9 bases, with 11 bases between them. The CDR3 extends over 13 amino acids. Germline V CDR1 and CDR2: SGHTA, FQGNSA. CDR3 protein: CASSLQGVGEQFF. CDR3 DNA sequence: TGTGCCAGCAGCTTACAGGGAGTGGGTGAGCAGTTCTTC.

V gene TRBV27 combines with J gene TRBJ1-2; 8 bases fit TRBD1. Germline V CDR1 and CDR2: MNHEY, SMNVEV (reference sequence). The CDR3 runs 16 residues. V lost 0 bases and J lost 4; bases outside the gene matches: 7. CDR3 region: CASSLSYRGSSYGYTF. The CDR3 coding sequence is TGTGCCAGCAGTTTATCGTACAGGGGGTCCAGCTATGGCTACACCTTC.

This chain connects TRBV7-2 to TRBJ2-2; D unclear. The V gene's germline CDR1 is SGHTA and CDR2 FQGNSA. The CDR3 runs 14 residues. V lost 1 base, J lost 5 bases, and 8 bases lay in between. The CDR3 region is CASSLGLLTGELFF. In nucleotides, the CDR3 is TGTGCCAGCAGCTTAGGCCTACTTACCGGGGAGCTGTTTTTT.

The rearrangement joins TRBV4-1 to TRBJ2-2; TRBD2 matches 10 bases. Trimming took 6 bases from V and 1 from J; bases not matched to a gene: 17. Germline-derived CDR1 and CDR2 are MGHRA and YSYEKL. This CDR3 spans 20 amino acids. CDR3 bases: TGCGCCAGCAGTCATCCGGGGCTAGCGGGAGCCAAATGGAACACCGGGGAGCTGTTTTTT. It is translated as CASSHPGLAGAKWNTGELFF.

The CDR3 region is CASSLGWDLSNQPQHF. For the CDR3, the DNA is TGTGCCAGCAGCTTAGGATGGGACCTCAGCAATCAGCCCCAGCATTTT. The genes are TRBV7-2 and TRBJ1-5; perhaps TRBD1 as D (5 bases). Trimming took 1 base from V and 1 from J, leaving 11 bases between them. This CDR3 comprises 16 residues. Germline V gives CDR1 SGHTA, CDR2 FQGNSA.

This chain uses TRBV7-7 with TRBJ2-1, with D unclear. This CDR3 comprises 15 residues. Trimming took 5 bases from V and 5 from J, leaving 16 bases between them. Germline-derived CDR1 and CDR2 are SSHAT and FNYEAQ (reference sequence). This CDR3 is CASSPDITVNNEQFF. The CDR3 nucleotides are TGTGCCAGCAGCCCAGACATTACGGTGAACAATGAGCAGTTCTTC. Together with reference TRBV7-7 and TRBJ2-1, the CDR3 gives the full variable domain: GAGVSQSPRYKVTKRGQDVTLRCDPISSHATLYWYQQALGQGPEFLTYFNYEAQPDKSGLPSDRFSAERPEGSISTLTIQRTEQRDSAMYRCASSPDITVNNEQFFGPGTRLTVL.

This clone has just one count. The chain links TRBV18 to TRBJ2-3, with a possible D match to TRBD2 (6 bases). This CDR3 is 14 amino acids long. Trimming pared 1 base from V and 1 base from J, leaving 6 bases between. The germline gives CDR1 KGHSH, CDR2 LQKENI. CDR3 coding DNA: TGTGCCAGCTCACCACTAGCGGGCACAGATACGCAGTATTTT. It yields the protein CASSPLAGTDTQYF.

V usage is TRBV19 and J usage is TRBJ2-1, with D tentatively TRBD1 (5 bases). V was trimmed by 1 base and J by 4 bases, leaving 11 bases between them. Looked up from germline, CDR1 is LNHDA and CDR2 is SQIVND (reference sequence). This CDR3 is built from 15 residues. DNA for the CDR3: TGTGCCAGTAGTATAGGCAGGGCTCGTTACAATGAGCAGTTCTTC. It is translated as CASSIGRARYNEQFF.

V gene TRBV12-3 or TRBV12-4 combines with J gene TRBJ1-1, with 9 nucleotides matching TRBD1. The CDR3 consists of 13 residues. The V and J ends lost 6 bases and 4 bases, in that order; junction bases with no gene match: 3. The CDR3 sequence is CASRVTGGTEAFF. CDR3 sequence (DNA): TGTGCCAGCAGGGTGACAGGGGGCACTGAAGCTTTCTTT.

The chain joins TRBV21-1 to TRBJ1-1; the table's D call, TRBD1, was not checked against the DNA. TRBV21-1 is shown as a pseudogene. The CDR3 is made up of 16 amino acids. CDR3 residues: CASRPGTGRGRTEAFF. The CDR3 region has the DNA TGTGCCAGCAGACCCGGGACAGGGCGGGGCCGCACTGAAGCTTTCTTT.

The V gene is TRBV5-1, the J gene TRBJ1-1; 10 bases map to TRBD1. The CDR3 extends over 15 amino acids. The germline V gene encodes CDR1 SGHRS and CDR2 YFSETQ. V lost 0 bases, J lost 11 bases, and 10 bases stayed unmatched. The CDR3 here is CASSLGDRGVSRAFF. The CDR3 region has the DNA TGCGCCAGCAGCTTGGGGGACAGGGGTGTGAGTAGGGCTTTCTTT.

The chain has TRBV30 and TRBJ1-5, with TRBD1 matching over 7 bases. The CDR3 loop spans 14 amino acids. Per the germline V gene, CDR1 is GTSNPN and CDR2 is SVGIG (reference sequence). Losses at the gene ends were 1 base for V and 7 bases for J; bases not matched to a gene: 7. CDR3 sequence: CAWSGTGVKQPQHF. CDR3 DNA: TGTGCCTGGAGTGGCACAGGGGTGAAGCAGCCCCAGCATTTT.

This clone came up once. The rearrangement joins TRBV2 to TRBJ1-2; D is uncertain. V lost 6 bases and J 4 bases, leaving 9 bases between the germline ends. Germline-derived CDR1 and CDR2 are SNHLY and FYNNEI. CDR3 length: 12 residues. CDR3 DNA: TGTGCCAGCAGCCAGGAGGCCTATGGCTACACCTTC. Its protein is CASSQEAYGYTF.

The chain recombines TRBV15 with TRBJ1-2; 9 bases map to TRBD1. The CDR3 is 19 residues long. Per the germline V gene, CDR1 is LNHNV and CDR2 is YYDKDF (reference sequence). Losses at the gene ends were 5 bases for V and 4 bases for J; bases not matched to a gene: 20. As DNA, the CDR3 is TGTGCCACCAGCTCTCCCCCCAGGGACAGGGTAGGAGGTAGCTATGGCTACACCTTC. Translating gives CATSSPPRDRVGGSYGYTF. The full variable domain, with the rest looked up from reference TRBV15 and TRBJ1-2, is DAMVIQNPRYQVTQFGKPVTLSCSQTLNHNVMYWYQQKSSQAPKLLFHYYDKDFNNEADTPDNFQSRRPNTSFCFLDIRSPGLGDTAMYLCATSSPPRDRVGGSYGYTFGSGTRLTVV.

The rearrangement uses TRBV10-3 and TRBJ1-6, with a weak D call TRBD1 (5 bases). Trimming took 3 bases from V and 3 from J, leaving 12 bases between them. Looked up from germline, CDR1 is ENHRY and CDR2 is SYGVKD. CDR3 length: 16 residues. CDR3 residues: CAISEKAGLYNSPLHF. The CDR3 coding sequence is TGTGCCATCAGTGAAAAAGCGGGACTCTATAATTCACCCCTCCACTTT.

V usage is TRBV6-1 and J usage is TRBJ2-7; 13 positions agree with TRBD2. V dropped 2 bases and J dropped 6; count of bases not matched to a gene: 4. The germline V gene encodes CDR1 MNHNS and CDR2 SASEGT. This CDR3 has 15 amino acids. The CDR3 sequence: CASSELTSGRTEQYF. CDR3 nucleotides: TGTGCCAGCAGTGAACTGACTAGCGGGAGGACCGAGCAGTACTTC.

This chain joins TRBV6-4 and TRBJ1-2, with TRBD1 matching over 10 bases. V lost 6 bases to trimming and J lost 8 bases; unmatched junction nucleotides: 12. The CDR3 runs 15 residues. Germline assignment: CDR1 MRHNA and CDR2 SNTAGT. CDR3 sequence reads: CASSLDAGQGFGYTF. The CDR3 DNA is TGTGCCAGCAGCCTTGACGCGGGACAGGGGTTCGGCTACACCTTC.

The CDR3 reads CATSDVAGAAFF. The CDR3, as DNA: TGTGCCACCAGTGATGTAGCGGGGGCTGCTTTCTTT. The genes are TRBV24-1 and TRBJ1-1, with D maybe TRBD1 (6 bases). Germline CDR1 and CDR2: KGHDR and SFDVKD. V was trimmed by 3 bases and J by 11 bases, leaving 12 bases between them. The CDR3 spans 12 residues.

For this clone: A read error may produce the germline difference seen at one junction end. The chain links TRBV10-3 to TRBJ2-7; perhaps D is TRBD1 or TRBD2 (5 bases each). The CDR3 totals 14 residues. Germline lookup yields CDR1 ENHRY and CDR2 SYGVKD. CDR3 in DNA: TGTGCCATCAGTGGCGCAGGGACCCCCTACGAGGGATATTTC. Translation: CAISGAGTPYEGYF.

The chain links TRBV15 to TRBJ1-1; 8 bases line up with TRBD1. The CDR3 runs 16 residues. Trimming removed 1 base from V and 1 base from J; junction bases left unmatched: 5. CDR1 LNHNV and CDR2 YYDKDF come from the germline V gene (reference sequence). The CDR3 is CATSRVRQGANTEAFF. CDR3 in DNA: TGTGCCACCAGCAGAGTTCGGCAGGGGGCGAACACTGAAGCTTTCTTT.

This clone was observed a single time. This CDR3 reads CASNTGNVNYGYTF. The CDR3 coding sequence is TGTGCCAGCAATACAGGGAATGTTAACTATGGCTACACCTTC. The chain links TRBV6-5 to TRBJ1-2, with TRBD1 as a possible D gene (6 bases). Between the trimmed V and J ends, which lost 7 bases and 1 base, there was a span of 13 bases. Germline values: CDR1 MNHEY, CDR2 SVGAGI. The CDR3 has 14 amino acids.

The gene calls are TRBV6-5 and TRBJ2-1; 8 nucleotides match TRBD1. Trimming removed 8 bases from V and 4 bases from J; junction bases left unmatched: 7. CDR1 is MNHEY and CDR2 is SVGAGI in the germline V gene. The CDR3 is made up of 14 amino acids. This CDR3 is CASAGGPYYNEQFF. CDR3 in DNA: TGTGCCAGCGCAGGGGGCCCCTATTACAATGAGCAGTTCTTC.

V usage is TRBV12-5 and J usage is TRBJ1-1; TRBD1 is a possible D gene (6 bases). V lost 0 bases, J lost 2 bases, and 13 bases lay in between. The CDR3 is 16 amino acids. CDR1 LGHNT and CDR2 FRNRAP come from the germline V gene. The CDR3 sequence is CASGLVLGGPNTEAFF. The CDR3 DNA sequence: TGTGCTAGTGGTTTGGTACTGGGGGGCCCAAACACTGAAGCTTTCTTT.

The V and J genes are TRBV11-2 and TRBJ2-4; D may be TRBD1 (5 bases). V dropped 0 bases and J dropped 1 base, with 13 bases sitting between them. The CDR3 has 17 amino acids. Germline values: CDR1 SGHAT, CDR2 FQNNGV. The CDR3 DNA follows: TGTGCCAGCAGCTTAGATTTAGGGGAAGGGGCCAAAAACATTCAGTACTTC. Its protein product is CASSLDLGEGAKNIQYF.

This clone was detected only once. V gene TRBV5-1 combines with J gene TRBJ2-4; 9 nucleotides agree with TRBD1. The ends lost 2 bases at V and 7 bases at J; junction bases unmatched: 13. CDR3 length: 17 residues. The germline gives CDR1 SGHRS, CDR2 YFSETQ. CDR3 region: CASSLPGQGVFGNIQYF. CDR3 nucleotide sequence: TGCGCCAGCAGCTTACCGGGACAGGGTGTATTCGGTAACATTCAGTACTTC. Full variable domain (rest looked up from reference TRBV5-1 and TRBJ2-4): KAGVTQTPRYLIKTRGQQVTLSCSPISGHRSVSWYQQTPGQGLQFLFEYFSETQRNKGNFPGRFSGRQFSNSRSEMNVSTLELGDSALYLCASSLPGQGVFGNIQYFGAGTRLSVL.

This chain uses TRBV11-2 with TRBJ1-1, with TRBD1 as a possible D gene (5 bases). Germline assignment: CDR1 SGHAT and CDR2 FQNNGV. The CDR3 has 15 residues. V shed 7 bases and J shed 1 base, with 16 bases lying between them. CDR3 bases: TGTGCCAGCACCCCGCTTCGAGGGGCGAACACTGAAGCTTTCTTT. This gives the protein CASTPLRGANTEAFF.

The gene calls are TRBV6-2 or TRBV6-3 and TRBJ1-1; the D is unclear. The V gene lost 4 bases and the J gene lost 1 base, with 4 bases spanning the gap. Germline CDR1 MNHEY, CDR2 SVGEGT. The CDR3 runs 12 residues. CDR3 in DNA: TGTGCCAGCAGTTTAGAGAACACTGAAGCTTTCTTT. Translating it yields CASSLENTEAFF.

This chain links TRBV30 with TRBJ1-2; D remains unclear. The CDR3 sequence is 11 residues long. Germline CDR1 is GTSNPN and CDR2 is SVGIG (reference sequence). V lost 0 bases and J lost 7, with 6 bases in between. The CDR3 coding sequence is TGTGCCTGGAGTGTGAACGGTGGCTACACCTTC. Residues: CAWSVNGGYTF. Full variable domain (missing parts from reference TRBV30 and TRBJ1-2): SQTIHQWPATLVQPVGSPLSLECTVEGTSNPNLYWYRQAAGRGLQLLFYSVGIGQISSEVPQNLSASRPQDRQFILSSKKLLLSDSGFYLCAWSVNGGYTFGSGTRLTVV.